This T cell receptor beta chain was sequenced during a study of blood T cells in healthy people across ages (dated by TCRdb to between 2014 and 2016). General notes on the study: In model experiments, roughly one uniquely barcoded TCR beta cDNA molecule per two T cells was captured by template switching. The donors were divided into four age groups: young (average approximately 15 years), middle-aged (about 41), aged (roughly 66) and long-lived (approximately 74). Age-related changes in TCR beta repertoire diversity were measured in the study by deep sequencing normalized with unique cDNA molecular identifiers. Two additional independent replicas of 1 million unique cDNA reads from the same blood draw were analyzed for two donors (one aged 18 to 30 and one aged 80 or older). Study-wide conclusions, independent of this receptor: The long-lived group showed more naive CD4+ T cells, fewer expanded clones and increased TCR diversity than the aged group, suggesting age selection. Observed TCR beta diversity per million T cells fell roughly linearly with age, and a significant reduction was already apparent by age around 44. The percentage of naive T cells measured by flow cytometry correlated strongly with observed TCR beta diversity. Because donor CMV infection status was unknown, age-related changes in expanded clonotypes were potentially confounded. Conclusive comparison of naive and antigen-experienced compartments was prevented by the profiling of bulk unsorted PBMCs. Estimates of total diversity based on one million sequenced T cells were considered lower bounds and underestimates.

The method behind the library was 5' RACE. Sequencing was carried out with an Illumina HiSeq 2500. A second PCR of about 6 to 11 cycles was run with a J-beta primer mix and a sample-barcoded 5' primer. A unique molecular identifier was introduced onto each TCR beta cDNA molecule by a template-switch 5' adaptor carrying 12 random nucleotides. At least 2.5 million CDR3-containing paired-end reads were obtained from each sample. The Mint cDNA synthesis kit, primed by a TRBC-specific oligonucleotide, was used to synthesize first-strand cDNA from all RNA. All cDNA was treated with uracil-DNA glycosylase and then went through a first 18-cycle PCR with the universal primers M1SS and BC2_uni_R. The paper's processing steps were these. Normalization of each sample was performed by random selection of 1 million high-quality reads, each carrying a distinct molecular identifier. Reads sharing molecular identifiers were discarded rather than binned into consensus sequences. CDR3 identification, clonotype clustering and error correction used MiTCR with a Q25 quality threshold and the strictest error-elimination algorithm. A nonparametric unseen species model with Euler transformation was used to estimate a lower bound on total TCR beta diversity. In-frame beta chains were kept once TCRdb had trimmed the public reads at Q25 with fastp and called clones with MiXCR. CDR3 protein duplicates are merged, each entry listing the most common genes and DNA. TCRdb, rather than the study authors, made the V and J calls. Counted in this sample were about 930,000 distinct CDR3 sequences; almost 30% of them appeared once. The ten largest clonotypes hold roughly a tenth of the sample.

Systemically healthy Caucasian individuals from Russia, about 38 in total and aged about 6 to 95 years, were included as donors. Roughly 9 milliliters of peripheral blood were drawn from each donor into EDTA-treated Vacutainer tubes. PBMCs were isolated by Ficoll-Paque density-gradient centrifugation, with at least 6.5 million obtained per sample. Trizol reagent was used to extract total RNA from PBMCs, with at least 5.5 micrograms per sample. For every donor, an aliquot of PBMCs went through flow cytometry to measure the percentages of naive CD45RAhigh/CD27high T cells. This clonotype has more than one count but fewer than ten. Its antigen is currently not known. Per-base qualities were not stored, and no clone one base away is much larger. CDR1 and CDR2 are drawn from the germline V gene (reference sequence): SEHNR, FQNEAQ. V gives up 5 bases and J gives up 6 bases, and the segment between their germline ends measures 14 bases. The CDR3 sequence holds 14 residues, the cysteine and phenylalanine included. The kept DNA is CDR3 alone, 42 bases in frame from the first base.

These data were likewise used in another study, on T cells of mothers and their children. As the second study states: Nine systemically healthy Caucasian individuals, comprising three mothers and their six children, were included as donors. cDNA synthesis consumed the entire amount of extracted RNA, loaded at approximately 1.6 ug RNA in each 15 ul reaction. In the second PCR, sample barcodes and 2-4 random nucleotides were introduced via the M1S primer. Each mother yielded over 8 million TCR beta CDR3 reads and each child 2.5 million to 3 million reads. Thymic selection similarly shapes TCR recombination output in related and unrelated pairs, with minor effect from inherited differences. Normalized repertoire overlap was always found to be slightly, but never significantly, higher in related mother-child pairs than in unrelated mother-child pairs. Persistent microchimeric T cell clones were not detected, at a sensitivity of about 100 clones per million clonotypes. In the study, deep NGS was used to compare the TCR beta repertoires of mothers and children, and features distinguishing related mother-child pairs from unrelated individuals were sought. Mothers averaged about 40 +/- 4 years of age and children averaged 11 +/- 4 years. After adapter ligation was performed with NEBNext reagents, the libraries were sequenced on an Illumina HiSeq 2000 with 100+100 nt paired-end reads. To prevent cross-contamination, the mother and child libraries were prepared one month apart and sequenced in separate runs. Each donor had between roughly 450,000 and 2,300,000 distinct TCR beta clonotypes identified. Naive TCR beta clonotypes were estimated from low-frequency clonotypes matched to each donor's FACS-determined naive share, without sorting.

This TCR came from a woman in her forties in good health. Input material: blood. The rearrangement joined TRBV7-9 to TRBJ1-5, with TRBD1 as a weak D call on 6 bases. The encoded CDR3 is CASSDSGGPQPQHF. The nucleotide sequence is TGTGCCAGCAGCGATAGTGGGGGGCCTCAGCCCCAGCATTTT.